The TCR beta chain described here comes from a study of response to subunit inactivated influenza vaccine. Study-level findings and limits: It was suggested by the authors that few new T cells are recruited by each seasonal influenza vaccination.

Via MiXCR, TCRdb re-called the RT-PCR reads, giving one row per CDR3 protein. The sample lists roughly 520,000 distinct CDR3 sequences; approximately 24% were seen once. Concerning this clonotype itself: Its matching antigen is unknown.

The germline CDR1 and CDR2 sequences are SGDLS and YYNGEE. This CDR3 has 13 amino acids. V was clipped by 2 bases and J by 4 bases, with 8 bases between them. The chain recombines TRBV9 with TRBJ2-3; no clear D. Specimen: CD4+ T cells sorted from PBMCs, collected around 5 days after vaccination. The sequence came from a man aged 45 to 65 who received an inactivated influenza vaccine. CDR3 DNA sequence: TGTGCCAGCAGCGTCCTTCAGTCAGATACGCAGTATTTT. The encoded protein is CASSVLQSDTQYF.